This T cell receptor beta chain was documented in a study of cytomegalovirus exposure and HLA in healthy donors (dated by TCRdb to 2015 to 2018). General notes on the study: An earlier analysis of approximately 640 of the donors reported 250 to 350 Gb of sequence data and 117 million unique TCR beta sequences from some 180 million T cells. The study was designed to test whether signatures of past pathogen exposure could be identified by cataloging public T cell receptors. An early release covering roughly 580 HLA-typed donors comprised about 300 gigabases of sequencing data and some 79 million unique TCR sequences. To study patterns of TCR occurrence, a later analysis re-analyzed previously published TCR beta repertoires from 500 to 850 donors and added high-resolution HLA genotyping. In an earlier analysis of a few hundred of the donors, high-throughput TCR beta sequencing was used to judge whether each TCR beta V gene segment behaved as functional or pseudogenic. Across approximately 420 genotyped donors of the cohort, an average of roughly 250,000 unique TCR beta nucleotide sequences per donor were sequenced, and approximately 19% of those sequences were non-productive. About 5 DR-DQ haplotypes were handled as single units for association and clustering, since linkage in the cohort was strong. Rather than drawing on any new phenotypic data, the later analysis identified candidate immune exposures from TCR beta sequences and the way those sequences occurred across donors. Besides the first cohort of around 670 subjects, a separate validation cohort made up of over a hundred different subjects was used. HLA typing covered class I and class II loci at four-digit resolution. Using immunosequencing, the study profiled T cell repertoires from about 620 subjects and related those repertoires to cytomegalovirus serostatus. The number of typed donors differed by locus: about 620-630 for A, B, C, DRB1 and DQB1; about 520 for DQA1; approximately 610 for DPA1; and around 470 for DPB1. Donor age, sex, ethnicity and CMV serostatus were compiled alongside the repertoire data. Among the 398 genotyped donors, more than 70% belonged to the genetic ancestry cluster associated with self-reported Caucasian donors. Every discovery cohort repertoire had been produced on one sequencing platform. High-throughput TCR immunosequencing, statistical association of individual TCRs with disease status, and machine learning were combined to predict cytomegalovirus infection status. In a later genetic analysis, genome-wide SNP genotypes for about 65% of the 666 donors were used, and that subset was treated as a discovery cohort. Here is what the overall study found, with its caveats: HLA typing was unavailable for some donors at each locus, so association tests used only the typed subset. According to a later analysis, most CMV-associated TCR beta chains appeared to be HLA-restricted, and the HLA associations seemed to be driven largely by CMV exposure. A further reported finding was that TCR beta sequences accurately predicted the HLA-A and HLA-B alleles for most subjects in the first cohort. It was suggested by the authors that the approach could potentially be generalized to other disease states and immunological phenotypes. A group of highly shared sequence variants was considered likely to be a technical artifact of the sequencing pipeline. Linkage disequilibrium might explain the correlated functional status among segregating V segments, but an unknown experimental factor could not be excluded. The cohort was sequenced for TCR beta chains only, and without alpha or paired-chain data the features that could be detected were limited. The earlier analysis of approximately 590 of the donors excluded about 16 rarely observed V segments, including chromosome 9 orphons, because counts were too low. Most TCR sequences were seen in very few donors, while some public TCRs were found in many individuals. For the cohort, immune exposure information was limited to CMV serostatus. A later analysis reported that several top co-occurrence clusters appeared linked to parvovirus B19, influenza, CMV and Epstein-Barr virus. V-gene and J-gene trimming of TCR beta chains was associated with a missense DCLRE1C variant in a later genetic analysis, and the association was replicated in an independent cohort. Three of the identified cytomegalovirus-associated TCR beta chains were confirmed in vitro to be specific for cytomegalovirus antigens. Cytomegalovirus status was reported to be diagnosed by the classifier with high specificity and sensitivity in both the original and validation cohorts. According to a later analysis, TCR association rates differed among HLA loci, with DRB1 alleles showing the most associated TCRs and HLA-C alleles showing the fewest. Roughly uniform sequencing depth across donors was assumed in presence/absence analyses, although this assumption may not hold. An earlier analysis of approximately 600 of the donors showed that most TCR beta V segments appeared in productive rearrangements either about 87% or about 30% of the time, which broadly matched IMGT annotations. Compared with equally common non-associated chains, HLA-associated TCR beta chains in a later analysis were more clonally expanded and had lower generation probabilities. According to a later genetic analysis, donors in an Asian-associated ancestry cluster had fewer N-insertions in productive TCRs than the approximately 630-donor mean. Specific HLA alleles were associated with over 15,000 TCR beta sequences at a false discovery rate of 0.05 in a later analysis. The study listed 150 to 200 TCR beta chains as associated with cytomegalovirus. Because the 87-base-pair reads could not distinguish some IMGT-functional V segments, including TRBV6-2 and TRBV6-3, those segments were excluded. When HLA alleles, especially DR and DQ, strongly co-occurred, attributing TCR associations to individual alleles was difficult.

The library was prepared using the immunoSEQ multiplex PCR assay. For the multiplex PCR, a mixture combining 60 forward primers for TCR Vbeta segments and 13 reverse primers for TCR Jbeta segments was used. Amplification of the CDR3 region of rearranged TCR beta genes was performed with a multiplex PCR assay on genomic DNA. The amplified TCR beta libraries were sequenced on the Illumina HiSeq System as 87-base-pair reads. On the study's bioinformatics: Across the 500 to 750 repertoires, a later analysis counted approximately 75 million unique TCR beta chains, roughly 11 million of which were shared by at least two donors. Raw reads were error-corrected and collapsed into unique sequences with a nearest-neighbor algorithm that merged closely related sequences to remove PCR and sequencing errors. To assign V, D and J gene segments, CDR3 sequences were aligned to IMGT reference sequences. For a sequence to be retained, a match of at least six nucleotides to both a V gene segment and a J gene segment was required. A rearrangement counted as productive if the CDR3 had no stop codons and remained in frame with V and J, and every other rearrangement counted as non-productive. Following IMGT convention, CDR3 was defined as the stretch from the second conserved V-encoded cysteine up to the conserved J-encoded phenylalanine. The earlier analysis of 587 of the donors excluded any sequence lacking an unambiguous match to a single V gene segment. An earlier analysis of 587 of the donors called V segments functional above 56.7% productive rearrangements and segregating when the between-donor standard deviation exceeded 5%. A statistical classification framework was built to diagnose cytomegalovirus status from the catalog of TCR beta chain sequences. In a later analysis, V and J genes were assigned by comparing TCR nucleotide sequences against IMGT/GENE-DB human TR gene sequences. A later analysis assigned CDR3 sequences and most-parsimonious VDJ recombination scenarios with the TCRdist pipeline. In a later analysis, each TCR beta chain was defined by its CDR3 amino acid sequence together with its V-gene family, and reads lacking a unique V-gene family were excluded. As a way to deal with suspected cross-contamination and a sequencing artifact, a later analysis dropped roughly 620 nucleotide sequences that were highly shared and had low generation probability. In a later analysis, a clonal expansion index was calculated for each public chain from normalized within-repertoire ranks of inferred template counts. In a later analysis, generation probabilities were computed with a VDJ recombination model fitted to out-of-frame rearrangements, and the resulting probabilities were checked against IGoR. In a later analysis, hypergeometric tests were used to score TCR-TCR, TCR-HLA and TCR-CMV co-occurrence, with a repertoire-size bias correction applied to TCR pairs. A later analysis estimated false discovery rates by permuting HLA or CMV assignments 20 times. In a later analysis, co-occurring TCRs were grouped using DBSCAN, with TCRdist sequence similarity added in when clustering inside HLA-allele-positive subsets. Repertoires with fewer than 30,000 or more than 120,000 public chains were left out of co-occurrence clustering, as were about 5 repertoires with anomalous nucleotide sharing. Held by TCRdb, this immuneACCESS table contains in-frame sequences only and omits some clones. Under half of the omission traces to an unresolved V gene where checked; the cause of the rest is unknown. The D gene and trimming were derived from the DNA, and the V and J assignments and clone size from that table. Across this sample there are 150,000 to 200,000 clones, with 80% to 90% seen only once. The top ten constitute roughly 6.7% of the sample.

For this clone: Its antigen has not been determined. Per-base quality was not reported, and no clone a single base away is much larger than it.

The CDR3 holds 14 amino acids from the cysteine to the phenylalanine. Just CDR3 DNA is preserved here, 42 bases in frame from base 1. CDR1 and CDR2 are drawn from the germline V gene: MNHNS, SASEGT. The junction carries 9 bases between V and J, which are trimmed by 4 bases and 0 bases respectively. The cohort comprised more than 550 healthy bone marrow donors. At the time of sampling, every cohort member was nominally healthy, though immune exposures that went unrecorded were likely present. The donor was CMV seropositive and was included in the group of 250 to 350 seropositive cohort members. Every donor gave a peripheral blood sample, and the peripheral blood mononuclear cells from that sample were used for TCR beta sequencing. The Qiagen DNeasy Blood Extraction Kit was used to extract genomic DNA from the blood cell samples.

Sequencing was carried out using PBMCs. This receptor chain uses TRBV6-1 and TRBJ1-1, with a weak D call of TRBD1 (6 bases match). This TCR derives from a man over 45 in good health and CMV-seropositive. CDR3 reads: CASSVGGVNTEAFF. The DNA reads as follows: TGTGCCAGCAGTGTAGGGGGGGTGAACACTGAAGCTTTCTTT.